This T cell receptor (beta chain) is drawn from a study of blood T cell repertoires in COVID-19. Study overall: Collection of acute and convalescent COVID-19 samples took place in the United States, Italy and Spain.

Profiled with immunoSEQ multiplex PCR; TCRdb holds only in-frame clones, not every one. The table has about 23,000 clones, about 86% seen once; the top ten hold about a sixth. The ends lost 2 bases at V and 3 bases at J; junction bases unmatched: 6. Germline V gene lookup returns CDR1 MNHNS and CDR2 SASEGT. CDR3 length: 16 residues. The TCR comes from a human donor with acute or convalescent COVID-19. The donor label of this sample is uncertain. The specimen was peripheral blood. The chain combines TRBV6-1 with TRBJ1-5; TRBD1 matches at 8 bases. This chain's CDR3 is CASSEPRGLFNQPQHF. In nucleotides, the CDR3 is TGTGCCAGCAGTGAACCCAGGGGGCTGTTCAATCAGCCCCAGCATTTT.